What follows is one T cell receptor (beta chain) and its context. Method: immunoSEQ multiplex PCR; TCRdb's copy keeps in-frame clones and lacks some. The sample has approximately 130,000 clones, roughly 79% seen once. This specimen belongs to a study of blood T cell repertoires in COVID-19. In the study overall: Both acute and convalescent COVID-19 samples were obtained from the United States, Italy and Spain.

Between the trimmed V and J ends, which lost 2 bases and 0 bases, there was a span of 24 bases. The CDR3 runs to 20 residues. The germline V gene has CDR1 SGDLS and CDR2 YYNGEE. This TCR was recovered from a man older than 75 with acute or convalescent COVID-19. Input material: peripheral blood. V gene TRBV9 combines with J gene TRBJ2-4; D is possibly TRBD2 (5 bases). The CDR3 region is CASSVEDGQDVIKAKNIQYF. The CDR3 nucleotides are TGTGCCAGCAGCGTGGAGGATGGGCAGGATGTGATTAAAGCCAAAAACATTCAGTACTTC.